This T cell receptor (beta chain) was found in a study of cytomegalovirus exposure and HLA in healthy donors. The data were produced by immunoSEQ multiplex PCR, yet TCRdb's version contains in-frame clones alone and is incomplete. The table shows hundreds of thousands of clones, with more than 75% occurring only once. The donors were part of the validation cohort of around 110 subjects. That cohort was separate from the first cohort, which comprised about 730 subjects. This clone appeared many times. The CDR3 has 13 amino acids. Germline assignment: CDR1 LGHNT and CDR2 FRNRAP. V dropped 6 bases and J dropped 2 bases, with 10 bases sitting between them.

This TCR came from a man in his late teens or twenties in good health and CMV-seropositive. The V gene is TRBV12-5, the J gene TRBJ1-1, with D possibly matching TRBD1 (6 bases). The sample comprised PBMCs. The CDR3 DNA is TGTGCTAGTGGATGGACAGACAACACTGAAGCTTTCTTT. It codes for CASGWTDNTEAFF.